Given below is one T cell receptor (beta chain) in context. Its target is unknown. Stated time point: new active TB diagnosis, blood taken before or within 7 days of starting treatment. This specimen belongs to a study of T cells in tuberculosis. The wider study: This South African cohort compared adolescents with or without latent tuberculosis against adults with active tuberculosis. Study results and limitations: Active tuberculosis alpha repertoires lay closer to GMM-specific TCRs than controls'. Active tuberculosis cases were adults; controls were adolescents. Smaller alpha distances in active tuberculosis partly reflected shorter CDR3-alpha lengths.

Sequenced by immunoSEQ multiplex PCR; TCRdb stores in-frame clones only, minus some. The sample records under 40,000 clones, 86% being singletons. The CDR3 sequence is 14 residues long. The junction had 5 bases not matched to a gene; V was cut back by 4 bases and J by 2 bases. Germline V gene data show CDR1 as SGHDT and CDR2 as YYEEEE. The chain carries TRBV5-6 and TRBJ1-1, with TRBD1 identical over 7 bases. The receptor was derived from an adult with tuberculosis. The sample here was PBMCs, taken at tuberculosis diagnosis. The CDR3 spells CASSLGQINTEAFF. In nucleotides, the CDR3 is TGTGCCAGCAGCCTGGGACAGATTAACACTGAAGCTTTCTTT.